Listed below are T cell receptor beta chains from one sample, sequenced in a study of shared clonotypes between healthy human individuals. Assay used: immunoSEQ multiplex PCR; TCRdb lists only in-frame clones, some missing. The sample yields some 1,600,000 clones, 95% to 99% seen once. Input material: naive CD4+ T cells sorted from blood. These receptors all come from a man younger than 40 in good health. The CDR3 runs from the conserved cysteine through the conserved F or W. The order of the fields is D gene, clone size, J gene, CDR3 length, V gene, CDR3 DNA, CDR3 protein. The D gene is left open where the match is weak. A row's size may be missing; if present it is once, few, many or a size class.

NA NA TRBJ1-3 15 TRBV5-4 TGTGCCAGCAGGTCCGGCGGCCTCTCTGGAAACACCATATATTTT CASRSGGLSGNTIYF
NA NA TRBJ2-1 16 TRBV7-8 TGTGCCAGCAGCTTAGTCCCTCGGGGTAAAAAGAATGAGCAGTTCTTC CASSLVPRGKKNEQFF
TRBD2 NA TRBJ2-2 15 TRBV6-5 TGTGCCAGCAGATTTAGCGGGAGTTATACCGGGGAGCTGTTTTTT CASRFSGSYTGELFF
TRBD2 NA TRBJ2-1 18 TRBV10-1 TGCGCCAGCAGTGGCTCGAGGGATAGCGGGATCTTTCACAATGAGCAGTTCTTC CASSGSRDSGIFHNEQFF
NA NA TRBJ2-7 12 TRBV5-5 TGTGCCAGCAGCTCGGGACCGGACGAGCAGTACTTC CASSSGPDEQYF
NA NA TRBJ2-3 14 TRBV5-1 TGCGCCAGCAGCCAGGCTGTGAGGGGAGATACGCAGTATTTT CASSQAVRGDTQYF
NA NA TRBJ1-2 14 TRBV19 TGTGCCAGTAATCCCCTTCCGGGGGCGGATGGCTACACCTTC CASNPLPGADGYTF
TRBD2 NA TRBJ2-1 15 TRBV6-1 TGTGCCTCCAATGGTGGTTTAGCGGGAGCGGGTGAGCAGTTCTTC CASNGGLAGAGEQFF
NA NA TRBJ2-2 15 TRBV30 TGTGCCTGGAGTGTACTTCTCGGGGGTACCGGGGAGCTGTTTTTT CAWSVLLGGTGELFF
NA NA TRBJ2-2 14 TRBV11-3 TGTGCCAGCAGCTTAGGGCGGGCGGCCGGGGAGCTGTTTTTT CASSLGRAAGELFF
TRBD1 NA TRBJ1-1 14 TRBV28 TGTGCCAGCAGGCACAGGGGCAGGGACACTGAAGCTTTCTTT CASRHRGRDTEAFF
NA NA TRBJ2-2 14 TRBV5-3 TGTGCCACTCCAACCCCCGTATACACCGGGGAGCTGTTTTTT CATPTPVYTGELFF
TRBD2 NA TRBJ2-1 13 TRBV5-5 TGTGCCAGCAGCTTTAGACTAGCCAATGAGCAGTTCTTC CASSFRLANEQFF
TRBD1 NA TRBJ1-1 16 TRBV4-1 TGCGCCAGCACCCGGACAGGGGGCGCCGTCAACACTGAAGCTTTCTTT CASTRTGGAVNTEAFF
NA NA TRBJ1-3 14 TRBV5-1 TGCGCCAGCAGCTTGACCAGGGACGGAAACACCATATATTTT CASSLTRDGNTIYF
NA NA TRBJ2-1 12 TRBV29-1 TGCAGCGTTGTACAGAACTACAATGAGCAGTTCTTC CSVVQNYNEQFF
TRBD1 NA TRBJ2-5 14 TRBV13 TGTGCCAGCAGCTCCAGACAGGGTGGAGAGACCCAGTACTTC CASSSRQGGETQYF
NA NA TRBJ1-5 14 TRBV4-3 TGCGCCAGCAGCCAACTGCCAGGGGCACAGCCCCAGCATTTT CASSQLPGAQPQHF
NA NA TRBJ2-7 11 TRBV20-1 TGCAGTGCGCCTACGTGGTACGAGCAGTACTTC CSAPTWYEQYF
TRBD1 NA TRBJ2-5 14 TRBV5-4 TGTGCCAGCAGCCTGACAGGGGGTGTTGAGACCCAGTACTTC CASSLTGGVETQYF
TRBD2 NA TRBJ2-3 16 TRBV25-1 TGTGCCAGCAGCCTGACTAGCGGGAGTTATACAGATACGCAGTATTTT CASSLTSGSYTDTQYF
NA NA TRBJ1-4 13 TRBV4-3 TGCGCCAGCAGCCAAGGGAATATAGAAAAACTGTTTTTT CASSQGNIEKLFF
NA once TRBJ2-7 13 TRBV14 TGTGCCAGCAGCCAGCCGTCGCACTACGAGCAGTACTTC CASSQPSHYEQYF
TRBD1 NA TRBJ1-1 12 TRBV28 TGTGCCAGTAAGACAGGGGGCACTGAAGCTTTCTTT CASKTGGTEAFF
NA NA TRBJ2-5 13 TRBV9 TGTGCCAGCAGCGCATTCCCAGGGGAGACCCAGTACTTC CASSAFPGETQYF
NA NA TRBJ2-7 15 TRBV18 TGTGCCAGCTCACCCCGAGGTGGTGTCTCCTACGAGCAGTACTTC CASSPRGGVSYEQYF
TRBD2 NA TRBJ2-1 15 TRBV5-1 TGCGCCAGCACCCTTGGCGGGAGGTTCCCCAATGAGCAGTTCTTC CASTLGGRFPNEQFF
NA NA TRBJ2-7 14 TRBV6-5 TGTGCCATTTCCCCCGCAGCCGAGACCTACGAGCAGTACTTC CAISPAAETYEQYF
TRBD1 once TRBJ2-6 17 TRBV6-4 TGTGCCAGCAGTGACTCGGGGCACAGGGGTGGGGCCAACGTCCTGACTTTC CASSDSGHRGGANVLTF
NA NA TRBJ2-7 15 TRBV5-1 TGCGCCAGCAGCTTAGGAGGCGGGCCACCCTACGAGCAGTACTTC CASSLGGGPPYEQYF
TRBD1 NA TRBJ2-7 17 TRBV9 TGTGCCAGCAGCGTAGGACTAGACAGGGGAGTTAAGTACGAGCAGTACTTC CASSVGLDRGVKYEQYF
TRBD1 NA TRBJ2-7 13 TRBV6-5 TGTGCCAGCAGTAGGGACAGAGCCTACGAGCAGTACTTC CASSRDRAYEQYF
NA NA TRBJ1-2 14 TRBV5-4 TGTGCCAGCAGCTTGGCCGGCAGACCACGAGCATACACCTTC CASSLAGRPRAYTF
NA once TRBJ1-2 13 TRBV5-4 TGTGCCAGCAGCTTCGGGCTTAACTATGGCTACACCTTC CASSFGLNYGYTF
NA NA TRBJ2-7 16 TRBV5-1 TGCGCCAGCAGCCCAACATCTGGCGGGTTTTCCTACGAGCAGTACTTC CASSPTSGGFSYEQYF
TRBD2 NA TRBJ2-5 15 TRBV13 TGTGCCAGCAGCTTGCAGAGACTAGCCGGAGAGACCCAGTACTTC CASSLQRLAGETQYF
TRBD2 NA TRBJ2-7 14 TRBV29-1 TGCAGCGTAGCAAGGACTAGCGGAACCTACGAGCAGTACTTC CSVARTSGTYEQYF
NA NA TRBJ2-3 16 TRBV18 TGTGCCAGCTCACCAGTCTCGCGGCAGACCACAGATACGCAGTATTTT CASSPVSRQTTDTQYF
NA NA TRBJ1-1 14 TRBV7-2 TGTGCCAGCAGCTTATTCATGGTTGACACTGAAGCTTTCTTT CASSLFMVDTEAFF
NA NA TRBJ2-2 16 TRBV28 TGTGCCACCGACTGGAGGGGGTTCCCGAACACCGGGGAGCTGTTTTTT CATDWRGFPNTGELFF
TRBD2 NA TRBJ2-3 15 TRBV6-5 TGTGCCAGCACCACTAGCGGGAGAAGCACAGATACGCAGTATTTT CASTTSGRSTDTQYF
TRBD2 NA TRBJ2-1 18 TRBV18 TGTGCCAGCTCACCCCAGGTAGGGCTAGCGGGACGCTACAATGAGCAGTTCTTC CASSPQVGLAGRYNEQFF
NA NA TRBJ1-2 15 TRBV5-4 TGTGCCAGCAGCGGCCGGGACCTAAAGGGCTATGGCTACACCTTC CASSGRDLKGYGYTF
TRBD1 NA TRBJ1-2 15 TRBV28 TGTGCCAGCAGTCTCCGGGACAGATTCAACGTAGGCTACACCTTC CASSLRDRFNVGYTF
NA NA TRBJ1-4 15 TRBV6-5 TGTGCCAGCAGCCGAAACAGGGTTTTAAGTGAAAAACTGTTTTTT CASSRNRVLSEKLFF
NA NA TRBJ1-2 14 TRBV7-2 TGTGCCAGCAGCTCTACTAGGGGGTATTATGGCTACACCTTC CASSSTRGYYGYTF
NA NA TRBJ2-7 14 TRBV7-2 TGTGCCAGCAGCTTGCTAGCGTTCTCCTACGAGCAGTACTTC CASSLLAFSYEQYF
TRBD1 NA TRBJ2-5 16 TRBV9 TGTGCCAGCAGCGCCGTCCCGGGACAGGGGTTAGAGACCCAGTACTTC CASSAVPGQGLETQYF
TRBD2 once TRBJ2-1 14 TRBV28 TGTGCCCCGAAACTAGCGGGAGTGGGCAATGAGCAGTTCTTC CAPKLAGVGNEQFF
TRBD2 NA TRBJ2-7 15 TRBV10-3 TGTGCCATCAGGGGAAAAGCGGGAGCTAGGGACGAGCAGTACTTC CAIRGKAGARDEQYF
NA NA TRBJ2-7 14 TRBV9 TGTGCCAGCAGCGTAGGGATCGTGACCTACGAGCAGTACTTC CASSVGIVTYEQYF
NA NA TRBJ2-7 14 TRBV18 TGTGCCAGCTCACCTACGAACGGGAAATACGAGCAGTACTTC CASSPTNGKYEQYF
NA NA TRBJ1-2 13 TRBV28 TGTGCCGTAGGACAGTTGGCTTACTATGGCTACACCTTC CAVGQLAYYGYTF
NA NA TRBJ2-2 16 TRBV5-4 TGTGCCAGCAGCGCCTTAGCGGCTATGTCCACCGGGGAGCTGTTTTTT CASSALAAMSTGELFF
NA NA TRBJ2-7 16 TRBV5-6 TGTGCCAGCAGCAGCTACCAGGGGGGACCGTCCTACGAGCAGTACTTC CASSSYQGGPSYEQYF
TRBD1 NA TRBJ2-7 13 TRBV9 TGTGCCAGCAGCGTATACAGGGGTAGCGAGCAGTACTTC CASSVYRGSEQYF
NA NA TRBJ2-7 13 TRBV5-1 TGCGCCAGCAGCTCCGGGCTAGGGGGCGAGCAGTACTTC CASSSGLGGEQYF
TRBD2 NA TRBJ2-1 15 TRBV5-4 TGTGCCAGCAGCTTGGGCCTAGCGGAAGGCAATGAGCAGTTCTTC CASSLGLAEGNEQFF
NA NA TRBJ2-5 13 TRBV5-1 TGCGCCAGCAGCTTGTCTAGTTCGGAGACCCAGTACTTC CASSLSSSETQYF